This TCR beta chain was profiled in a study of cytomegalovirus exposure and HLA in healthy donors (dated by TCRdb to 2017 to 2019). About the full investigation: In an earlier analysis of roughly 590 of the donors, 250 to 300 Gb of sequence data and roughly 100 million unique TCR beta sequences from roughly 200 million T cells were reported. All discovery cohort repertoires had been generated on a single sequencing platform. The aim of the study was to test whether cataloging public T cell receptors could identify signatures of past pathogen exposure. To decide whether each TCR beta V gene segment behaved as functional or pseudogenic, an earlier analysis of some 600 of the donors relied on high-throughput TCR beta sequencing. The number of typed donors differed by locus: about 620-640 for A, B, C, DRB1 and DQB1; roughly 510 for DQA1; over 600 for DPA1; and approximately 450 for DPB1. Among some 410 genotyped donors of the cohort, an average of approximately 240,000 unique TCR beta nucleotide sequences were sequenced per donor, about a sixth of them non-productive. A separate validation cohort of 100 to 150 different subjects was used in addition to the roughly 620-subject first cohort. To predict cytomegalovirus infection status, the study combined high-throughput TCR immunosequencing, statistical association of individual TCRs with disease status, and machine learning. An early release covering roughly 600 HLA-typed donors comprised 250 to 350 gigabases of sequencing data and around 80 million unique TCR sequences. Both class I and class II loci were covered by HLA typing, at four-digit resolution. Rather than using new phenotypic data, the later analysis identified candidate immune exposures from TCR beta sequences and from how often those sequences occurred across donors. Of the roughly 400 genotyped donors, roughly 85% fell in the genetic ancestry cluster associated with self-reported Caucasian donors. Genome-wide SNP genotypes for about 55% of the roughly 670 donors were used in a later genetic analysis, which treated that subset as a discovery cohort. To study patterns of TCR occurrence, a later analysis re-analyzed previously published TCR beta repertoires from hundreds of donors and added high-resolution HLA genotyping. Donor age, sex, ethnicity and CMV serostatus were collected together with the repertoire data. Several DR-DQ haplotypes were treated as single units for association and clustering because of strong linkage in the cohort. Using immunosequencing, the study profiled T cell repertoires from 640 or so subjects and related those repertoires to cytomegalovirus serostatus. Overall results and qualifications from the work: CMV serostatus was the only immune exposure information available for the cohort. When HLA alleles, especially DR and DQ, strongly co-occurred, TCR associations were difficult to assign to individual alleles. A few of the identified cytomegalovirus-associated TCR beta chains were confirmed in vitro to be specific for cytomegalovirus antigens. An association between a missense DCLRE1C variant and V-gene and J-gene trimming of TCR beta chains was found in a later genetic analysis and replicated in an independent cohort. Most CMV-associated TCR beta chains appeared to be HLA-restricted in a later analysis, and the HLA associations seemed to be driven largely by CMV exposure. The classifier was reported to diagnose cytomegalovirus status with high specificity and sensitivity in both the original and validation cohorts. Across donors, most TCR sequences were observed very rarely, whereas some public TCRs were present in many individuals. Because counts were too low, more than 15 rarely observed V segments, including chromosome 9 orphons, were excluded from the earlier analysis of several hundred of the donors. In a later analysis, the rate of TCR association differed among HLA loci, with DRB1 alleles having the most associated TCRs and HLA-C alleles having the fewest. This cohort had only TCR beta chains sequenced, and the lack of alpha or paired-chain data limited which features could be detected. A later analysis found that HLA-associated TCR beta chains were more clonally expanded and had lower generation probabilities than equally common non-associated chains. Because HLA typing was missing for some donors at each locus, association tests included only the typed subset. In an earlier analysis of some 540 of the donors, most TCR beta V segments appeared in productive rearrangements about 87% or about 30% of the time, broadly matching IMGT annotations. Linkage disequilibrium might explain the correlated functional status among segregating V segments, but an unknown experimental factor could not be excluded. A later genetic analysis reported fewer N-insertions in productive TCRs among donors in an Asian-associated ancestry cluster than the roughly 700-donor mean. A cluster of highly shared sequence variants was judged likely to represent a technical artifact of the sequencing pipeline. According to the authors, the approach could potentially be generalized to other disease states and immunological phenotypes. Because the 87-base-pair reads could not distinguish some IMGT-functional V segments, including TRBV6-2 and TRBV6-3, those segments were excluded. A further reported finding was that TCR beta sequences accurately predicted the HLA-A and HLA-B alleles for most subjects in the first cohort. In the study, 164 TCR beta chains were listed as associated with cytomegalovirus. In a later analysis, several top co-occurrence clusters were reported to appear linked to parvovirus B19, influenza, CMV and Epstein-Barr virus. A later analysis associated 15,000 to 20,000 TCR beta sequences with specific HLA alleles at a false discovery rate of 0.05. Sequencing depth was assumed to be roughly uniform across donors in the presence/absence analyses, though that assumption may not hold.

For this clone: The antigen it binds to is not known. No much larger clone is present one base from it, and per-base qualities are unavailable.

The receptor library was made with the immunoSEQ multiplex PCR assay. The multiplex PCR relied on a mix of 60 forward primers for TCR Vbeta segments and 13 reverse primers for TCR Jbeta segments. The CDR3 region of rearranged TCR beta genes was amplified from genomic DNA with a multiplex PCR assay. On the Illumina HiSeq System, the amplified TCR beta libraries were sequenced as 87-base-pair reads. The study's own analysis went as follows. A later analysis tallied 75 million to 95 million unique TCR beta chains across the 666 repertoires, and 10 million to 11 million of those chains were shared by two or more donors. A nearest-neighbor algorithm error-corrected the raw reads and collapsed the reads into unique sequences, merging closely related sequences to remove PCR and sequencing errors. V, D and J gene segments were assigned by aligning CDR3 sequences to IMGT reference sequences. For a sequence to be retained, a match of at least six nucleotides to both a V gene segment and a J gene segment was required. Rearrangements were called productive when the CDR3 lacked stop codons and stayed in frame with V and J; all others were non-productive. Following IMGT convention, CDR3 was defined as the stretch from the second conserved V-encoded cysteine to the conserved J-encoded phenylalanine. In an earlier analysis of 587 of the donors, sequences lacking an unambiguous match to a single V gene segment were excluded. An earlier analysis of fewer than 750 of the donors classified V segments as functional when productive rearrangements were above 56.7% and as segregating when the standard deviation between donors was above 5%. A statistical classification framework was developed to diagnose cytomegalovirus status using the catalog of TCR beta chain sequences. A later analysis assigned V and J genes by comparing TCR nucleotide sequences with IMGT/GENE-DB human TR gene sequences. Using the TCRdist pipeline, a later analysis assigned CDR3 sequences along with most-parsimonious VDJ recombination scenarios. In a later analysis, each TCR beta chain was defined by its CDR3 amino acid sequence together with its V-gene family, and reads without a unique V-gene family were excluded. A later analysis removed 550 to 700 highly shared, low-generation-probability nucleotide sequences to deal with suspected cross-contamination and a sequencing artifact. In a later analysis, a clonal expansion index was calculated for each public chain from normalized within-repertoire ranks of inferred template counts. Generation probabilities in a later analysis came from a VDJ recombination model fitted to out-of-frame rearrangements, and those results were checked against IGoR. In a later analysis, hypergeometric tests were used to score TCR-TCR, TCR-HLA and TCR-CMV co-occurrence, with a repertoire-size bias correction applied to TCR pairs. To estimate false discovery rates, a later analysis permuted the HLA or CMV assignments 20 times. In a later analysis, co-occurring TCRs were grouped with DBSCAN, and TCRdist sequence similarity was added when clustering was performed within HLA-allele-positive subsets. Repertoires with fewer than 30,000 or more than 120,000 public chains were left out of co-occurrence clustering, as were five repertoires with anomalous nucleotide sharing. TCRdb holds this immuneACCESS table with in-frame rearrangements only. Some clones are missing; in checked studies, unresolved V genes explain under half, and the rest has no known cause. Clone size and V and J calls were adopted from that table, with D and trimming inferred from the DNA. The sample has approximately 120,000 clones on record, about 81% of them singletons. The top ten constitute around 1% of the sample.

The cohort comprised 550 to 700 healthy bone marrow donors. Cohort members were all nominally healthy when sampled, although unrecorded immune exposures were likely present. The donor tested CMV seronegative, placing the donor among the 300 to 450 seronegative members of the cohort. A peripheral blood sample was provided by each donor, and peripheral blood mononuclear cells were used for TCR beta sequencing. Genomic DNA extraction from the blood cell samples was performed with the Qiagen DNeasy Blood Extraction Kit. Looking up the germline V gene (reference sequence) yields CDR1 MNHNY and CDR2 SVGAGI. V was cut back by 2 bases and J by 8 bases, leaving a gap of 13 bases between them. The CDR3 numbers 14 residues from cysteine through phenylalanine. The sequence is cut down to CDR3 DNA, 42 bases in frame from base 1.

This sequence uses TRBV6-6 and TRBJ2-1; D gene: possibly TRBD2, on 5 matching bases. The clonotype comes from a woman in her twenties or thirties in good health and CMV-seronegative. Input material: PBMCs. The CDR3 in this case is CASSYGLPRDEQFF. The DNA is as follows: TGTGCCAGCAGTTACGGACTCCCGAGGGATGAGCAGTTCTTC.